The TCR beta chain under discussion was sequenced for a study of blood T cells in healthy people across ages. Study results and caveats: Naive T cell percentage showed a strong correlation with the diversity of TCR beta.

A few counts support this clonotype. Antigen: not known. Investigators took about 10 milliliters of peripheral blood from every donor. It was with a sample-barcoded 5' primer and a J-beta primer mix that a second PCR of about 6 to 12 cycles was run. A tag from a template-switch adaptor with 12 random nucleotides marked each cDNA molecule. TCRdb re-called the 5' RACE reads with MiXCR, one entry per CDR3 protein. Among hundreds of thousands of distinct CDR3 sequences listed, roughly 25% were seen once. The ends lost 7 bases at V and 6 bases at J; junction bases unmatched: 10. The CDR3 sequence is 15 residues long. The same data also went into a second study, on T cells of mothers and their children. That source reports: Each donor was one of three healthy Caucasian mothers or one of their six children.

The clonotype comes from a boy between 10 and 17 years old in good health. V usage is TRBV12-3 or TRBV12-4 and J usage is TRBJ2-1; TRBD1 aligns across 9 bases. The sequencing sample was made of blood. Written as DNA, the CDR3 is TGTGCCAGCACCCCAACAGGGGGCGCAGGCAATGAGCAGTTCTTC. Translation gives CASTPTGGAGNEQFF.